The clone carrying this T cell receptor beta chain has ten or more counts. These data are taken from a study of T-cell reconstitution after alpha-beta-depleted transplantation in children. Unique molecular identifiers were incorporated into the prepared TCRbeta library. From the PCR reads, TCRdb called clonotypes with MiXCR, one entry per CDR3 protein. This sample has 95,000 to 120,000 distinct CDR3 sequences, with about 6.5% found just once. The V end was cut by 2 bases, the J end by 3 bases, with 11 bases between. Germline V gene lookup returns CDR1 MDHEN and CDR2 SYDVKM. The CDR3 totals 14 residues.

This TCR was sampled from a male patient aged 2 to 10 who had a stem cell transplant for acute lymphoblastic leukemia, so the T cells may come from the graft donor. V usage is TRBV28 and J usage is TRBJ2-7; the D gene could be TRBD1 or TRBD2 (6 bases each). The source was PBMCs, mostly from graft donor cells, collected 360 days after TCRalphabeta/CD19-depleted stem cell transplant. Here the CDR3 DNA reads TGTGCCAGCAGTTTAGCCGGAGGGGGCTACGAGCAGTACTTC. Translated, it gives CASSLAGGGYEQYF.